This T cell receptor beta chain was observed in a study of T cell repertoires in cytomegalovirus infection. Study information: Carrying CMV and the relevant HLA type showed in public TCR beta signatures.

TCRdb used MiXCR to reprocess the reads, holding one entry per CDR3 protein. The sample comprises 490,000 or so distinct CDR3 sequences, about 11% of which are singletons, and about a tenth rests with the top ten. A note on this clonotype: As yet, its antigen is unknown.

Study-level points and caveats: The study found HLA-C-restricted CMV-specific TCR beta clonotypes dominating the ex vivo response. The cumulative frequency of public TCR beta families identified carriers of CMV plus the relevant HLA.

The sequence was collected from a human donor in good health (CMV status not recorded). Some clones in this sample may be carry-over from other donors' samples. Sequencing was done on a sample of PBMCs.

The chain's CDR3 is CAWSTGTSRNTDTQYF. The CDR3 nucleotides read TGTGCCTGGAGTACCGGGACTAGCAGAAACACAGATACGCAGTATTTT. The chain employs TRBV30 and TRBJ2-3, with 9 bases identical to TRBD2. This CDR3 has 16 amino acids. The V and J ends lost 2 bases and 2 bases, in that order; junction bases with no gene match: 8. The germline V gene has CDR1 GTSNPN and CDR2 SVGIG (reference sequence). The whole variable domain, filled in from reference TRBV30 and TRBJ2-3, reads SQTIHQWPATLVQPVGSPLSLECTVEGTSNPNLYWYRQAAGRGLQLLFYSVGIGQISSEVPQNLSASRPQDRQFILSSKKLLLSDSGFYLCAWSTGTSRNTDTQYFGPGTRLTVL.